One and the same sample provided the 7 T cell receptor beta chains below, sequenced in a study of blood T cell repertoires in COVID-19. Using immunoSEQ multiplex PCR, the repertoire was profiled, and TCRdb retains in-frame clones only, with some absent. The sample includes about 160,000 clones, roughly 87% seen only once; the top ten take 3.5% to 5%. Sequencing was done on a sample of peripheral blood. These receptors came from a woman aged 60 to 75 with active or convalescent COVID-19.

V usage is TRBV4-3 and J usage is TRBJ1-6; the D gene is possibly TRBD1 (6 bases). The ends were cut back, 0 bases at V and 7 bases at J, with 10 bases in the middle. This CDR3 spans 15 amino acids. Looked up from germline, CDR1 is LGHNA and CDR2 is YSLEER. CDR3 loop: CASSQDGDINSPLHF. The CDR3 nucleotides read TGCGCCAGCAGCCAAGATGGGGACATCAATTCACCCCTCCACTTT.

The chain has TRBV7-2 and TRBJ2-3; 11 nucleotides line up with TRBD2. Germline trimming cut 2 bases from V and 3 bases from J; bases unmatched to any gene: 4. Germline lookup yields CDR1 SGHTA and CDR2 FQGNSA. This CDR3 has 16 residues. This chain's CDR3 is CASSLLSGGATDTQYF. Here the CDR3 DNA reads TGTGCCAGCAGCTTACTTAGCGGGGGGGCAACAGATACGCAGTATTTT.

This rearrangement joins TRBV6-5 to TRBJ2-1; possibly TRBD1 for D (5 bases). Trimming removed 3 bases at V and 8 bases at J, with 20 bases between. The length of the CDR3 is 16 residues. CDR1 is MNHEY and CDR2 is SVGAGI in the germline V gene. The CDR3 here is CASSYQGILSLDEQFF. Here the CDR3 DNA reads TGTGCCAGCAGTTATCAGGGCATACTAAGTTTGGATGAGCAGTTCTTC.

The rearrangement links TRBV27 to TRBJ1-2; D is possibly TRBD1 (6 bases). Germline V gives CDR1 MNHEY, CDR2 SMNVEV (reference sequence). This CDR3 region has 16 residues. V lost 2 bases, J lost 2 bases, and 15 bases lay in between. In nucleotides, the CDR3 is TGTGCCAGCAGTTTAATCTGGGGGCGGGTGAACTATGGCTACACCTTC. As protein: CASSLIWGRVNYGYTF.

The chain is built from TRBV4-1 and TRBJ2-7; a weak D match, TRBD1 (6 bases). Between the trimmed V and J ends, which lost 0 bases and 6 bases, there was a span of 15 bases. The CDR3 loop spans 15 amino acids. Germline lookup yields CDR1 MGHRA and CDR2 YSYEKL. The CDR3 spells CASSQDPTGSGEQYF. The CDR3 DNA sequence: TGCGCCAGCAGCCAAGATCCCACAGGGTCGGGCGAGCAGTACTTC.

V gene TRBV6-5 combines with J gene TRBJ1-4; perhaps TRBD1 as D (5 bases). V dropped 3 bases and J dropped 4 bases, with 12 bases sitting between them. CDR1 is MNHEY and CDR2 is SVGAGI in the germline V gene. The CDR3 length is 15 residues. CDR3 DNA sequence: TGTGCCAGCAGTTATATGGGGCGGAATAATGAAAAACTGTTTTTT. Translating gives CASSYMGRNNEKLFF.

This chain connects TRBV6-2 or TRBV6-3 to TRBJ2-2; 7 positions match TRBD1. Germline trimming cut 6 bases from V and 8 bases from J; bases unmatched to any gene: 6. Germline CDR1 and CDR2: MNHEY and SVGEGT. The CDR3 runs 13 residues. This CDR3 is CASSRQGGGELFF. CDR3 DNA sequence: TGTGCCAGCAGCCGACAGGGTGGTGGGGAGCTGTTTTTT.